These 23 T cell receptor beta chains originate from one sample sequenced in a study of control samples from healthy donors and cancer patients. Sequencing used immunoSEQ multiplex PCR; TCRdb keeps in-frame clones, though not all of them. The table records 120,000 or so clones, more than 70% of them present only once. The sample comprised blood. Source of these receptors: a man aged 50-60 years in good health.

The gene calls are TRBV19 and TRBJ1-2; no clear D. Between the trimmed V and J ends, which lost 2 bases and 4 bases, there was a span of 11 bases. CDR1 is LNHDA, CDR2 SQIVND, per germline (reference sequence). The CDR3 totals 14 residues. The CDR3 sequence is CASSIPEPIYGYTF. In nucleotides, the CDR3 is TGTGCCAGTAGTATACCGGAGCCTATCTATGGCTACACCTTC.

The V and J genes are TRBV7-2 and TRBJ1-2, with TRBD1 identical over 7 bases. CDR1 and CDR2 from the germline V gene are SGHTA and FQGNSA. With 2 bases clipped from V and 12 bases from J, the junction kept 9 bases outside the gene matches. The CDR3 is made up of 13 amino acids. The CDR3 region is CASSLSETGINTF. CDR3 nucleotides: TGTGCCAGCAGCTTAAGCGAGACAGGGATTAACACCTTC.

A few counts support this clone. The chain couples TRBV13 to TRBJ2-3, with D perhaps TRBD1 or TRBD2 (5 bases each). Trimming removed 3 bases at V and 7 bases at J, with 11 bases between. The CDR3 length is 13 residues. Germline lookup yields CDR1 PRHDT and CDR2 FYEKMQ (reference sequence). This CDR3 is CASSFKGTNTQYF. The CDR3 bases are TGTGCCAGCAGCTTCAAGGGGACGAATACGCAGTATTTT.

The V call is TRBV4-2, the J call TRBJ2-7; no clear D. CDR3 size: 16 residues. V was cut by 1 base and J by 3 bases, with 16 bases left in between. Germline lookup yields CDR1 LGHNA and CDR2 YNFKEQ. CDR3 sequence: CASSQAQQQDLYEQYF. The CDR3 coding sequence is TGTGCCAGCAGCCAAGCACAGCAACAAGACCTCTACGAGCAGTACTTC.

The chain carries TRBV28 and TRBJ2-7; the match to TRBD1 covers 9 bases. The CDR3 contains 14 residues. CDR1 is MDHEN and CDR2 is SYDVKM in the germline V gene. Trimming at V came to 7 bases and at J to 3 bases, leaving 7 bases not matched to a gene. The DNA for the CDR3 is TGTGCCAGCACCCCGGGGGACAGGGTCTACGAGCAGTACTTC. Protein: CASTPGDRVYEQYF. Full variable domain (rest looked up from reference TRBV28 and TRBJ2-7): DVKVTQSSRYLVKRTGEKVFLECVQDMDHENMFWYRQDPGLGLRLIYFSYDVKMKEKGDIPEGYSVSREKKERFSLILESASTNQTSMYLCASTPGDRVYEQYFGPGTRLTVT.

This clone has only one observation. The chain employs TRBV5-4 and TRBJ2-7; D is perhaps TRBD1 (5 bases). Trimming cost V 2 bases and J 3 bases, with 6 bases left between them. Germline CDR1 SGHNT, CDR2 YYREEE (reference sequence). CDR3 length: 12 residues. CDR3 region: CASSFQGYEQYF. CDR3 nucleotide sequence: TGTGCCAGCAGCTTCCAGGGCTACGAGCAGTACTTC.

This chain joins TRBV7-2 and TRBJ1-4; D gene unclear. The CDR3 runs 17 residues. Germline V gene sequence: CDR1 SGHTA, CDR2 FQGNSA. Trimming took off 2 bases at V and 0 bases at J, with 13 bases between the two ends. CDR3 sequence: CASSLSGRPATNEKLFF. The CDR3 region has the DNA TGTGCCAGCAGCTTATCGGGCAGGCCGGCAACTAATGAAAAACTGTTTTTT. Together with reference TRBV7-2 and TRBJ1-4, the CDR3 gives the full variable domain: GAGVSQSPSNKVTEKGKDVELRCDPISGHTALYWYRQSLGQGLEFLIYFQGNSAPDKSGLPSDRFSAERTGGSVSTLTIQRTQQEDSAVYLCASSLSGRPATNEKLFFGSGTQLSVL.

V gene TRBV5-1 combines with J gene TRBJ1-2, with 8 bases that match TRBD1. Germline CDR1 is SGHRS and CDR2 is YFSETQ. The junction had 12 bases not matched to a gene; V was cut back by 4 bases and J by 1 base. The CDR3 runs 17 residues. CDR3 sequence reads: CASSHSLLGQDNYGYTF. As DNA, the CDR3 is TGCGCCAGCAGCCATTCTTTATTGGGACAGGATAACTATGGCTACACCTTC.

Written as DNA, the CDR3 is TGTGCCACCAGTGCCAGGGGCCCGACTAACACCGGGGAGCTGTTTTTT. Translating it yields CATSARGPTNTGELFF. This sequence joins TRBV24-1 and TRBJ2-2; possible D gene TRBD1, 6 bases. Germline V gene sequence: CDR1 KGHDR, CDR2 SFDVKD. Trimming stripped 5 bases from V and 2 bases from J, with 14 bases between. The CDR3 loop spans 16 amino acids.

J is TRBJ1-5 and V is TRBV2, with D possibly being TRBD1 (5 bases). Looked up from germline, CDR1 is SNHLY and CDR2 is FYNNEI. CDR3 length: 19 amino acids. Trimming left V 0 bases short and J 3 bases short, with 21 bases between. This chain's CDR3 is CASSEAPLRDPRYNQPQHF. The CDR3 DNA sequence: TGTGCCAGCAGTGAAGCCCCCCTCCGGGACCCACGATACAATCAGCCCCAGCATTTT.

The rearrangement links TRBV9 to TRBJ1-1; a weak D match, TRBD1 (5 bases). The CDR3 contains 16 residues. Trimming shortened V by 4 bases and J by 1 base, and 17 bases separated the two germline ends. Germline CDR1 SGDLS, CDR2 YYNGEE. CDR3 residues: CASSSPRGASNTEAFF. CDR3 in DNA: TGTGCCAGCAGCTCCCCCCGCGGGGCCTCGAACACTGAAGCTTTCTTT.

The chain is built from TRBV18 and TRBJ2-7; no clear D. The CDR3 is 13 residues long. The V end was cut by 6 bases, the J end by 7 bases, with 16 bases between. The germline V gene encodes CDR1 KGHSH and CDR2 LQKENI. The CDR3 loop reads CASSRASRAEQYF. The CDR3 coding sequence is TGTGCCAGCTCCCGAGCCTCACGGGCGGAGCAGTACTTC.

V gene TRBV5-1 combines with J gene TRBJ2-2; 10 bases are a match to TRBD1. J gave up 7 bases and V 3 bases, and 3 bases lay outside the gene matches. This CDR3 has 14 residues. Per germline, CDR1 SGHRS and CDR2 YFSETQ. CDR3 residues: CASSWDRGDGELFF. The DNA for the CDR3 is TGCGCCAGCAGCTGGGACAGGGGAGACGGGGAGCTGTTTTTT.

The DNA of the CDR3 is TGTGCCAGCAGTGAGAGACGGAATACAAGAGAGACCCAGTACTTC. It codes for CASSERRNTRETQYF. This chain joins TRBV6-1 and TRBJ2-5; D is undetermined. The V end was cut by 3 bases, the J end by 4 bases, with 15 bases between. Looked up from germline, CDR1 is MNHNS and CDR2 is SASEGT. This CDR3 contains 15 residues.

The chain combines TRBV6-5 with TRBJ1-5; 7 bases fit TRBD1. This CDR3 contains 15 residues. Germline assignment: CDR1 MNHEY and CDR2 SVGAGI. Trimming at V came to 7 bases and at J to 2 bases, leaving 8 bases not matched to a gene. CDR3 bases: TGTGCCAGCACCGACAGGGTTCTGGGCAATCAGCCCCAGCATTTT. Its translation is CASTDRVLGNQPQHF.

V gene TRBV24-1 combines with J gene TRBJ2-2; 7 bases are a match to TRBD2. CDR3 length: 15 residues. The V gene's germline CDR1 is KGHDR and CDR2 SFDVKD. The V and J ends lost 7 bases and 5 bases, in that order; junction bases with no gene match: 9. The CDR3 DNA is TGTGCCACCAGACCCTCATGGGGGGGTACCGGGGAGCTGTTTTTT. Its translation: CATRPSWGGTGELFF.

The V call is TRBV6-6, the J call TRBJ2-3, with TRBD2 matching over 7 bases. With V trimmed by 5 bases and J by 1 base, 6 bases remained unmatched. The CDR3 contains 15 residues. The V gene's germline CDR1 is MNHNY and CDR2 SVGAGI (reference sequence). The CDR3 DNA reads TGTGCCAGCAGTCCCGTGGGGGGGGGCACAGATACGCAGTATTTT. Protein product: CASSPVGGGTDTQYF.

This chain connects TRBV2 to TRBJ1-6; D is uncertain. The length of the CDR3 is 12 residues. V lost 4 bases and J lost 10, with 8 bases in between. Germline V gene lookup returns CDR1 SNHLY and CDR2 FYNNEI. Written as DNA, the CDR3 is TGTGCCAGCAGTGGGACGGGATCACCCCTCCACTTT. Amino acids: CASSGTGSPLHF.

In DNA form, the CDR3 reads TGTGCCAGCGCGAGGCCGAGCTCCTACGAGCAGTACTTC. Protein product: CASARPSSYEQYF. The chain is built from TRBV6-5 and TRBJ2-7, with D uncertain. The germline CDR1 and CDR2 sequences are MNHEY and SVGAGI. Trimming cost V 8 bases and J 0 bases, with 11 bases left between them. This CDR3 comprises 13 residues.

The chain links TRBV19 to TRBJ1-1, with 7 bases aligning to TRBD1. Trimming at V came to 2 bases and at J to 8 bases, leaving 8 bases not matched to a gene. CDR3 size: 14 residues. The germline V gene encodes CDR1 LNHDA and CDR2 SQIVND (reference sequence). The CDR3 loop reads CASSIFLQGREAFF. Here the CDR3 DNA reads TGTGCCAGTAGTATATTCCTACAGGGGAGAGAAGCTTTCTTT.

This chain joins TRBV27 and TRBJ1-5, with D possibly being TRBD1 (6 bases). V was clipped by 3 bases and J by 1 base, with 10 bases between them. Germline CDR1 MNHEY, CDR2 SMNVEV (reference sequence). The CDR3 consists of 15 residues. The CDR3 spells CASSFRGGSNQPQHF. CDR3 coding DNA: TGTGCCAGCAGTTTTCGAGGGGGAAGCAATCAGCCCCAGCATTTT.

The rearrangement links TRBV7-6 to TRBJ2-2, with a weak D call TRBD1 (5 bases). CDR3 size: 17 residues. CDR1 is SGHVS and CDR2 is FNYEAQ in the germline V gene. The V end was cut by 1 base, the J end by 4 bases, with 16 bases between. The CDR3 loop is CASSLENFGAATGELFF. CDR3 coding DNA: TGTGCCAGCAGCTTAGAGAACTTTGGGGCGGCCACCGGGGAGCTGTTTTTT.

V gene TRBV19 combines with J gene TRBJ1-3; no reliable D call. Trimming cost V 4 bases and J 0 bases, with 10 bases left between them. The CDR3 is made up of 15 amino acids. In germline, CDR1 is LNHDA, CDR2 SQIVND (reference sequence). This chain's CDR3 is CASSKTGSSGNTIYF. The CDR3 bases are TGTGCCAGTAGTAAGACCGGGAGCTCTGGAAACACCATATATTTT. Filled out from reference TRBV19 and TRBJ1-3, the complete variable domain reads DGGITQSPKYLFRKEGQNVTLSCEQNLNHDAMYWYRQDPGQGLRLIYYSQIVNDFQKGDIAEGYSVSREKKESFPLTVTSAQKNPTAFYLCASSKTGSSGNTIYFGEGSWLTVV.